Below, 5 T cell receptor beta chains from the same sample are listed, as sequenced in a study of cytomegalovirus exposure and HLA in healthy donors. The PCR used 60 Vbeta and 13 Jbeta primers. Repertoires were generated with immunoSEQ multiplex PCR, while TCRdb's copy carries only in-frame clones and drops some. Found here are some 250,000 clones, over 80% of them singletons; the top ten hold 5.4%. The source material was PBMCs. All receptors come from a middle-aged woman in good health and CMV-seropositive.

This CDR3 is CASSKGANEKLFF. In DNA, the CDR3 is TGTGCCAGCAGCAAGGGGGCTAATGAAAAACTGTTTTTT. The chain is built from TRBV6-4 and TRBJ1-4; perhaps TRBD1 as D (6 bases). The CDR3 is made up of 13 amino acids. The germline gives CDR1 MRHNA, CDR2 SNTAGT. V was cut by 6 bases and J by 3 bases, with 8 bases left in between.

J is TRBJ1-4 and V is TRBV29-1; weak D call: TRBD1 (5 bases). This CDR3 has 13 residues. V was pared by 6 bases and J by 7 bases, with 15 bases between. Germline V CDR1 and CDR2: SQVTM, ANQGSEA. CDR3 DNA sequence: TGCAGCGTGCTGGGGGTGGGGGGTGAAAAACTGTTTTTT. Encoded protein: CSVLGVGGEKLFF.

This sequence joins TRBV6-1 and TRBJ1-6; 9 nucleotides line up with TRBD1. V was pared by 6 bases and J by 10 bases, with 4 bases of the junction left unmatched. Germline V gene sequence: CDR1 MNHNS, CDR2 SASEGT. The CDR3 covers 13 residues. The CDR3 here is CASRTTGGSPLHF. CDR3 sequence (DNA): TGTGCCAGCAGGACGACAGGGGGATCACCCCTCCACTTT.

This clone was detected a few times. The genes are TRBV10-2 and TRBJ2-1, with D perhaps matching TRBD1 (6 bases). Looked up from germline, CDR1 is WSHSY and CDR2 is SAAADI. The length of the CDR3 is 14 residues. Deletions cut 5 bases from V and 7 bases from J, with 15 bases between. Here the CDR3 DNA reads TGCGCCAGCAGTTTCCAGGCCCAGGGGAATGAGCAGTTCTTC. Translation: CASSFQAQGNEQFF.

This chain joins TRBV25-1 and TRBJ2-1; TRBD2 matches 7 bases. Germline V gene sequence: CDR1 MGHDK, CDR2 SYGVNS. The trim removed 4 bases at V and 8 bases at J, leaving 11 bases unmatched. This CDR3 has 15 residues. The CDR3 DNA follows: TGTGCCAGCAGTGGGGGCGGTAGCGGGTCGGATGAGCAGTTCTTC. It yields the protein CASSGGGSGSDEQFF. Complete variable domain (other parts from reference TRBV25-1 and TRBJ2-1): EADIYQTPRYLVIGTGKKITLECSQTMGHDKMYWYQQDPGMELHLIHYSYGVNSTEKGDLSSESTVSRIRTEHFPLTLESARPSHTSQYLCASSGGGSGSDEQFFGPGTRLTVL.